The present TCR beta chain was sequenced within a study of blood T cell repertoires in COVID-19. This clone came up once. Measured with immunoSEQ multiplex PCR; TCRdb has only the in-frame clones, and not every one. The sample has about 250,000 clones, about 83% seen once. The V and J ends lost 0 bases and 7 bases respectively, with 6 bases between them. CDR1 and CDR2 (germline): MNHNS, SASEGT. This CDR3 comprises 12 residues. This receptor was taken from a man older than 75 with acute or convalescent COVID-19. Sequenced sample: peripheral blood. This chain links TRBV6-1 with TRBJ1-2, with D hard to call. The CDR3 region has the DNA TGTGCCAGCAGTGAAGCTGGGAGTGGCTACACCTTC. This codes for CASSEAGSGYTF.